The table lists the clone carrying this TCR beta chain with a count of one. This specimen comes from a study of blood T cell repertoires in COVID-19. Overall study: Samples representing acute and convalescent COVID-19 were sourced from the United States, Italy and Spain. T cells, B-cell-depleted T cells, or PBMCs supplied cDNA or gDNA.

Germline CDR1 SNHLY, CDR2 FYNNEI. J gave up 0 bases and V 5 bases, and 2 bases lay outside the gene matches. This CDR3 region has 15 residues. Sequencing was performed with immunoSEQ multiplex PCR; in TCRdb, only in-frame clones are kept and a portion is missing. This sample has 54,000 or so clones, with over 80% found just once. The clonotype originates from a human donor in a cohort sampled during active COVID-19. The chain is built from TRBV2 and TRBJ1-4; 8 bases fit TRBD1. Material: peripheral blood. The CDR3 DNA follows: TGTGCCAGCAGTCGGACAGGGTCAACTAATGAAAAACTGTTTTTT. Encoded protein: CASSRTGSTNEKLFF.